Below, 21 T cell receptor beta chains from the same sample are listed, as sequenced in a study of blood T cell repertoires in COVID-19. The method was immunoSEQ multiplex PCR; TCRdb's version includes in-frame clones alone and lacks a portion of them. The sample holds around 100,000 clones; 89% are singletons and the top ten take 2.7%. Sequencing was carried out using peripheral blood. The origin of the receptors is a man in his forties or fifties with COVID-19, enrolled during active disease.

In this sample, this clone turned up a few times. The rearrangement uses TRBV18 and TRBJ2-1; 14 bases line up with TRBD2. This CDR3 is 19 amino acids long. Trimming took 2 bases from V and 7 from J; bases not matched to a gene: 13. CDR1 is KGHSH, CDR2 LQKENI, per germline. CDR3 DNA sequence: TGTGCCAGCTCACCAAGGATAAGGGGACTAGCGGGGGATGTTAATGAGCAGTTCTTC. This gives the protein CASSPRIRGLAGDVNEQFF.

The chain links TRBV28 to TRBJ1-6; 7 bases line up with TRBD1. Germline V CDR1 and CDR2: MDHEN, SYDVKM. There are 14 residues in the CDR3. J was trimmed by 7 bases and V by 3 bases; bases with no gene match: 3. The CDR3 DNA sequence: TGTGCCAGCAGTTTTGGCAGGGGGAATTCACCCCTCCACTTT. Translation gives CASSFGRGNSPLHF.

J is TRBJ2-6 and V is TRBV19; 8 bases agree with TRBD1. The J segment lost 3 bases and the V segment lost 5 bases, leaving 9 bases of the junction unmatched. The CDR3 is 17 amino acids. Germline V lookup: CDR1 LNHDA, CDR2 SQIVND (reference sequence). This CDR3 is CASSLPGGAGGANVLTF. In DNA, the CDR3 is TGTGCCAGTAGTCTCCCAGGGGGCGCGGGTGGGGCCAACGTCCTGACTTTC.

V is TRBV9 and J is TRBJ2-3; 12 bases map to TRBD2. The CDR3 is 16 amino acids. Germline-derived CDR1 and CDR2 are SGDLS and YYNGEE. Germline trimming cut 0 bases from V and 8 bases from J; bases unmatched to any gene: 7. The DNA for the CDR3 is TGTGCCAGCAGCGTAGCTCTAGCGGGGGGGCCTGTTACGCAGTATTTT. Protein sequence: CASSVALAGGPVTQYF.

The chain joins TRBV15 to TRBJ1-5; 7 nucleotides agree with TRBD1. The V gene's germline CDR1 is LNHNV and CDR2 YYDKDF (reference sequence). V dropped 2 bases and J dropped 7; count of bases not matched to a gene: 2. This CDR3 region has 13 residues. The CDR3 DNA sequence: TGTGCCACCAGCAGACAGGGGGACCAGCCCCAGCATTTT. Amino acids: CATSRQGDQPQHF.

V usage is TRBV6-5 and J usage is TRBJ2-2; no firm D call. The CDR3 is made up of 13 amino acids. Trimming removed 0 bases at V and 5 bases at J, with 4 bases between. The germline gives CDR1 MNHEY, CDR2 SVGAGI. This CDR3 reads CASSYSRTGELFF. The CDR3 coding sequence is TGTGCCAGCAGTTACTCTCGGACCGGGGAGCTGTTTTTT.

This sequence joins TRBV6-6 and TRBJ2-6, with 11 bases that match TRBD1. The CDR3 runs 19 residues. Germline lookup yields CDR1 MNHNY and CDR2 SVGAGI (reference sequence). The trim removed 5 bases at V and 3 bases at J, leaving 12 bases unmatched. This chain's CDR3 is CASSPKLGQGALGANVLTF. The CDR3 nucleotides read TGTGCCAGCAGTCCCAAACTTGGACAGGGGGCGCTTGGGGCCAACGTCCTGACTTTC.

V gene TRBV28 combines with J gene TRBJ2-7; TRBD2 matches 11 bases. V shed 5 bases and J 6 bases; nucleotides not matched to a gene: 9. This CDR3 contains 15 residues. CDR1 is MDHEN, CDR2 SYDVKM, per germline. The CDR3 DNA reads as TGTGCCAGCAGTCTAGCGGGGGGTTCGCTTTTCGAGCAGTACTTC. Translating it yields CASSLAGGSLFEQYF.

The V gene is TRBV27, the J gene TRBJ2-5; possibly TRBD2 for D (6 bases). Per the germline V gene, CDR1 is MNHEY and CDR2 is SMNVEV (reference sequence). V lost 5 bases and J 1 base, leaving 14 bases between the germline ends. The CDR3 consists of 15 residues. The CDR3 region is CASSQGGVGQETQYF. The CDR3, as DNA: TGTGCCAGCAGTCAGGGCGGGGTGGGCCAAGAGACCCAGTACTTC.

The V gene is TRBV5-8, the J gene TRBJ1-5; no clear D. V was cut by 5 bases and J by 1 base, with 16 bases left in between. The V gene's germline CDR1 is SGHTS and CDR2 YDEGEE. CDR3 size: 16 residues. CDR3 residues: CASRHGAWMSNQPQHF. The CDR3 DNA reads as TGTGCCAGCAGACACGGAGCGTGGATGAGCAATCAGCCCCAGCATTTT.

The gene calls are TRBV5-8 and TRBJ1-3, with D possibly being TRBD1 (6 bases). Germline loops: CDR1 SGHTS, CDR2 YDEGEE. V lost 0 bases and J lost 0, with 10 bases in between. This CDR3 comprises 16 residues. The CDR3 sequence: CASSLGQGSSGNTIYF. CDR3 nucleotide sequence: TGTGCCAGCAGCTTGGGGCAGGGGAGCTCTGGAAACACCATATATTTT.

This clone was seen a single time. The chain combines TRBV28 with TRBJ1-6; TRBD1 is a possible D gene (6 bases). This CDR3 region has 15 residues. Germline V gene sequence: CDR1 MDHEN, CDR2 SYDVKM. V was pared by 2 bases and J by 4 bases, with 9 bases between. The CDR3 coding sequence is TGTGCCAGCAGTTTAGTCACAGGGTATAATTCACCCCTCCACTTT. Protein sequence: CASSLVTGYNSPLHF. The full variable domain, its missing parts supplied by reference TRBV28 and TRBJ1-6, is DVKVTQSSRYLVKRTGEKVFLECVQDMDHENMFWYRQDPGLGLRLIYFSYDVKMKEKGDIPEGYSVSREKKERFSLILESASTNQTSMYLCASSLVTGYNSPLHFGNGTRLTVT.

The rearrangement links TRBV5-4 to TRBJ1-4; 7 nucleotides agree with TRBD1. In germline, CDR1 is SGHNT, CDR2 YYREEE (reference sequence). Germline trimming cut 3 bases from V and 2 bases from J; bases unmatched to any gene: 1. CDR3 length: 14 residues. The CDR3, as DNA: TGTGCCAGCAGCTCGGGACAGACTAATGAAAAACTGTTTTTT. Protein product: CASSSGQTNEKLFF. Looking up the rest from reference TRBV5-4 and TRBJ1-4 gives the full variable domain: ETGVTQSPTHLIKTRGQQVTLRCSSQSGHNTVSWYQQALGQGPQFIFQYYREEENGRGNFPPRFSGLQFPNYSSELNVNALELDDSALYLCASSSGQTNEKLFFGSGTQLSVL.

The chain couples TRBV24-1 to TRBJ2-1; 9 bases align to TRBD2. Looked up from germline, CDR1 is KGHDR and CDR2 is SFDVKD. With V trimmed by 0 bases and J by 9 bases, 2 bases remained unmatched. There are 14 residues in the CDR3. The CDR3 region is CATSDLAGGSEQFF. Written as DNA, the CDR3 is TGTGCCACCAGTGATTTGGCGGGGGGGAGTGAGCAGTTCTTC.

J is TRBJ2-1 and V is TRBV27, with no clear D. The CDR3 has 18 residues. The germline V gene has CDR1 MNHEY and CDR2 SMNVEV (reference sequence). V dropped 5 bases and J dropped 4 bases, with 24 bases sitting between them. The DNA for the CDR3 is TGTGCCAGCAGTATACGCGCCCCCGACAACGTGGTTTACAATGAGCAGTTCTTC. This gives the protein CASSIRAPDNVVYNEQFF.

J is TRBJ1-6 and V is TRBV27, with 10 nucleotides matching TRBD1. The CDR3 totals 15 residues. V was clipped by 6 bases and J by 8 bases; unmatched bases: 7. CDR1 and CDR2 from the germline V gene are MNHEY and SMNVEV (reference sequence). The CDR3 sequence is CASRDRTGGDSPLHF. The CDR3 nucleotides are TGTGCCAGCAGGGACCGGACAGGGGGTGATTCACCCCTCCACTTT.

The rearrangement links TRBV12-3 or TRBV12-4 to TRBJ1-2; 8 bases map to TRBD1. V lost 6 bases and J lost 6; bases outside the gene matches: 6. The CDR3 runs to 13 residues. The CDR3 DNA follows: TGTGCCAGCAGCCCCCAGGGGGCGAATGGCTACACCTTC. Residues: CASSPQGANGYTF.

The sample holds one count of this clone. J is TRBJ1-1 and V is TRBV10-3, with D maybe TRBD1 (6 bases). The V gene's germline CDR1 is ENHRY and CDR2 SYGVKD. The CDR3 totals 15 residues. The V end lost 3 bases, the J end lost 2 bases, and 13 bases lay between the germline ends. The CDR3 sequence is CAISERGAGNTEAFF. CDR3 sequence (DNA): TGTGCCATCAGTGAACGGGGGGCAGGAAACACTGAAGCTTTCTTT.

The V and J genes are TRBV18 and TRBJ2-7; 8 bases align to TRBD1. V lost 0 bases, J lost 0 bases, and 4 bases stayed unmatched. CDR1 is KGHSH, CDR2 LQKENI, per germline. The CDR3 runs 16 residues. The CDR3 DNA follows: TGTGCCAGCTCACCACCCGGACAGGGCAGCTCCTACGAGCAGTACTTC. Encoded protein: CASSPPGQGSSYEQYF. Full variable domain (outside the CDR3, taken from reference TRBV18 and TRBJ2-7): NAGVMQNPRHLVRRRGQEARLRCSPMKGHSHVYWYRQLPEEGLKFMVYLQKENIIDESGMPKERFSAEFPKEGPSILRIQQVVRGDSAAYFCASSPPGQGSSYEQYFGPGTRLTVT.

This clone was detected only once. The chain recombines TRBV30 with TRBJ1-5; D call uncertain. Looked up from germline, CDR1 is GTSNPN and CDR2 is SVGIG (reference sequence). V lost 0 bases and J lost 3, with 15 bases in between. This CDR3 is built from 16 residues. The CDR3 loop is CAWSVDKYSLNQPQHF. CDR3 sequence (DNA): TGTGCCTGGAGTGTAGATAAATACAGCCTCAATCAGCCCCAGCATTTT.

This clone was detected only once. This sequence joins TRBV4-1 and TRBJ1-5, with TRBD1 as a possible D gene (5 bases). Germline-derived CDR1 and CDR2 are MGHRA and YSYEKL. V lost 6 bases to trimming and J lost 6 bases, with 12 bases between them. There are 13 residues in the CDR3. CDR3 in DNA: TGCGCCAGCAGGGCAGGGTGGCTTCAGCCCCAGCATTTT. This gives the protein CASRAGWLQPQHF.